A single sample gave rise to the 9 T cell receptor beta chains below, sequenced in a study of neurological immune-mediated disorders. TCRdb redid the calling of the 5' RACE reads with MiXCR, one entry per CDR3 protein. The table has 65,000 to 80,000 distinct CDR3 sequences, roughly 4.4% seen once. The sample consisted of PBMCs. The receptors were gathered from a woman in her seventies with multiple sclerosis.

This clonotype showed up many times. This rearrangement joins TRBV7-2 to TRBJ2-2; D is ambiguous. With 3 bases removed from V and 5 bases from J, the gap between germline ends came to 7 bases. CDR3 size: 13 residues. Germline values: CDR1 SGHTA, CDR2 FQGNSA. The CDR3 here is CASSFGITGELFF. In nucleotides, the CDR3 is TGTGCCAGCAGCTTTGGGATTACCGGGGAGCTGTTTTTT.

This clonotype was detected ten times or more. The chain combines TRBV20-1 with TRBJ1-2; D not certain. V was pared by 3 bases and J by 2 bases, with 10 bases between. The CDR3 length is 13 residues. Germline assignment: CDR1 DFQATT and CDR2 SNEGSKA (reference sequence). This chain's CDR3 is CSASIRGNYGYTF. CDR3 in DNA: TGCAGTGCTAGTATCCGGGGAAACTATGGCTACACCTTC.

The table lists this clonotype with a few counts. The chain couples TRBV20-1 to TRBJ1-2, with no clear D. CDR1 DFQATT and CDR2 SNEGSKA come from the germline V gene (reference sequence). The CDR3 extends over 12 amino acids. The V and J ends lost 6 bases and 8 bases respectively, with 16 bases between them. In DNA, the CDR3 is TGCAGTGCCCCCTGGGCTCAACACGGCTACACCTTC. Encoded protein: CSAPWAQHGYTF.

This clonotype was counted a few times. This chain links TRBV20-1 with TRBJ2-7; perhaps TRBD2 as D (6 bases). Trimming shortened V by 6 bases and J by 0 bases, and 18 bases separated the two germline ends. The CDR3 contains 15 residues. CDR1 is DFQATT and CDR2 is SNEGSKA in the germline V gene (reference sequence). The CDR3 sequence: CSATHTLAASYEQYF. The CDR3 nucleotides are TGCAGTGCCACTCATACACTAGCAGCCTCCTACGAGCAGTACTTC.

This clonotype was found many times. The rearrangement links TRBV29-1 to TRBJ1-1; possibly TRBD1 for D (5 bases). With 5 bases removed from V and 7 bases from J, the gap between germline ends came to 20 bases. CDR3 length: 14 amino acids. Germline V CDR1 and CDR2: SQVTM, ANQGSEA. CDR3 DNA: TGCAGCGTTTTTACCGGGACGAAAAGGGGTGAAGCTTTCTTT. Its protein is CSVFTGTKRGEAFF.

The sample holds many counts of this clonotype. CDR3 sequence: CAISESTGAYEQYF. CDR3 bases: TGTGCCATCAGTGAGTCCACGGGAGCCTACGAGCAGTACTTC. The chain combines TRBV10-3 with TRBJ2-7, with D possibly being TRBD2 (6 bases). The length of the CDR3 is 14 residues. CDR1 ENHRY and CDR2 SYGVKD come from the germline V gene. V lost 0 bases and J 2 bases, leaving 8 bases between the germline ends.

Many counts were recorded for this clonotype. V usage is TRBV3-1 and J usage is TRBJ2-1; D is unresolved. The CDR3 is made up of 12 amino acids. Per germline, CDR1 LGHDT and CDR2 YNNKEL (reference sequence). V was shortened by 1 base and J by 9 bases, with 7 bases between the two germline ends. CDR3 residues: CASSQAPSEQFF. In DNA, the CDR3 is TGTGCCAGCAGCCAAGCCCCTAGTGAGCAGTTCTTC.

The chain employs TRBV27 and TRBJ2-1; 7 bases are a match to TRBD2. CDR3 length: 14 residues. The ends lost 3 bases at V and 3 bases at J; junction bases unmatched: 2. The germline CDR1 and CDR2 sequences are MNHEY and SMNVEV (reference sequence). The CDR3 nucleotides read TGTGCCAGCAGTTTGGCTAGCGGCTACAATGAGCAGTTCTTC. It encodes CASSLASGYNEQFF.

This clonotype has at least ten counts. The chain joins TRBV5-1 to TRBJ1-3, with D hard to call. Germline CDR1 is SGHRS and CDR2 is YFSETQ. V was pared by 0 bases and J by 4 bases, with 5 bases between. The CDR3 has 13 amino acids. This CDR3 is CASSLDGGNTIYF. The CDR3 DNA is TGCGCCAGCAGCTTGGACGGCGGAAACACCATATATTTT.